These 28 T cell receptor beta chains came from one sample sequenced in a study of post-analysis software for immune sequencing data. The study's findings and limits: The five TRBV segments detected at higher frequency in patients than in controls included TRBV5-6, TRBV5-1 and TRBV20-1.

These receptors are not linked to any known antigen. TCR beta cDNA libraries had unique molecular identifiers. Each CDR3 protein is one row after TCRdb ran MiXCR on the PCR reads. Here the sample spans about 770,000 distinct CDR3 sequences, 35% to 55% being singletons. Sequenced input: blood. Source of these receptors: a girl aged 10 to 17 with multiple sclerosis.

This clonotype was counted a few times. The chain has TRBV29-1 and TRBJ2-6, with no clear D. The length of the CDR3 is 14 residues. V was trimmed by 6 bases and J by 0 bases, leaving 9 bases between them. Germline values: CDR1 SQVTM, CDR2 ANQGSEA. The CDR3 loop is CSVLGVSGANVLTF. The CDR3 DNA reads TGCAGCGTGCTTGGGGTCTCTGGGGCCAACGTCCTGACTTTC.

The chain links TRBV11-3 to TRBJ2-7; 9 bases are shared with TRBD2. Germline V gene data show CDR1 as SGHNT and CDR2 as YENEEA. This CDR3 has 16 residues. Germline trimming cut 1 base from V and 5 bases from J; bases unmatched to any gene: 9. The CDR3 bases are TGTGCCAGCAGCTTAGGCACTGGCGGGAGGGCCCACGAGCAGTACTTC. As protein: CASSLGTGGRAHEQYF.

This clonotype was observed many times. The chain recombines TRBV12-3 or TRBV12-4 with TRBJ1-1; D perhaps matches TRBD1 (5 bases). The ends were cut back, 2 bases at V and 0 bases at J, with 7 bases in the middle. This CDR3 comprises 14 residues. CDR3 amino acids: CASSLRGLNTEAFF. The CDR3 DNA reads TGTGCCAGCAGTTTAAGGGGTTTGAACACTGAAGCTTTCTTT.

This clonotype has just one count. V usage is TRBV12-3 or TRBV12-4 and J usage is TRBJ2-5; weak D call: TRBD2 (5 bases). This CDR3 comprises 18 residues. Trimming left V 7 bases short and J 9 bases short, with 33 bases between. The CDR3 nucleotides are TGTGCCAGCATCCCTCTAAAAAGGCGGAGCGCGGTTTCGGAGGCCCAGTACTTC. Translated, it gives CASIPLKRRSAVSEAQYF.

The chain employs TRBV20-1 and TRBJ2-3, with D unresolved. The ends were cut back, 0 bases at V and 1 base at J, with 11 bases in the middle. CDR1 and CDR2 (germline): DFQATT, SNEGSKA (reference sequence). The CDR3 extends over 15 amino acids. CDR3 sequence reads: CSAREGAQRTDTQYF. For the CDR3, the DNA is TGCAGTGCTAGAGAGGGCGCACAGCGCACAGATACGCAGTATTTT.

The chain couples TRBV6-1 to TRBJ1-5, with D tentatively TRBD1 (5 bases). The V gene's germline CDR1 is MNHNS and CDR2 SASEGT. The CDR3 covers 15 residues. Trimming stripped 6 bases from V and 8 bases from J, with 20 bases between. CDR3 region: CASSQGLRGTEPQHF. The CDR3 bases are TGTGCCAGCAGCCAAGGATTGCGGGGGACTGAGCCCCAGCATTTT.

The count of this clonotype is one. The V and J genes are TRBV7-9 and TRBJ2-5; perhaps TRBD1 as D (8 bases). TRBJ2-7 matches the DNA end more closely, so the J call is doubtful. Germline CDR1 SEHNR, CDR2 FQNEAQ (reference sequence). The CDR3 has 16 amino acids. CDR3 sequence: CASSPQGAGETYEQYF. CDR3 coding DNA: TGTGCCAGCAGCCCCCAGGGGGCGGGAGAAACCTACGAGCAGTACTTC.

V gene TRBV29-1 combines with J gene TRBJ2-7, with 11 positions matching TRBD2. The length of the CDR3 is 14 residues. The V segment lost 1 base and the J segment 3 bases; nucleotides outside the gene matches: 2. CDR1 and CDR2 (germline): SQVTM, ANQGSEA. Here the CDR3 reads CSVEASGGFYEQYF. CDR3 nucleotides: TGCAGCGTTGAAGCTAGCGGGGGGTTCTACGAGCAGTACTTC.

The chain combines TRBV28 with TRBJ2-7; weak D call: TRBD2 (6 bases). This CDR3 comprises 14 residues. The V and J ends lost 2 bases and 3 bases respectively, with 11 bases between them. The germline V gene has CDR1 MDHEN and CDR2 SYDVKM. The CDR3 DNA reads as TGTGCCAGCAGTTTAAGGGGACTTATCTACGAGCAGTACTTC. This sequence encodes CASSLRGLIYEQYF.

CDR3 sequence (DNA): TGTGCCAGCAGTGACGTCGACGACCCAGCTAACTATGGCTACACCTTC. This encodes CASSDVDDPANYGYTF. The chain joins TRBV6-1 to TRBJ1-2; the D is unclear. The CDR3 covers 16 residues. Looked up from germline, CDR1 is MNHNS and CDR2 is SASEGT. The V gene lost 3 bases and the J gene lost 0 bases, with 14 bases spanning the gap.

The genes are TRBV30 and TRBJ1-5, with TRBD1 as a possible D gene (5 bases). The length of the CDR3 is 15 residues. Germline V gene lookup returns CDR1 GTSNPN and CDR2 SVGIG (reference sequence). V lost 1 base and J lost 0, with 10 bases in between. This CDR3 is CAWSADRGSNQPQHF. The DNA of the CDR3 is TGTGCCTGGAGTGCCGACAGAGGTAGCAATCAGCCCCAGCATTTT.

In this sample, this clonotype turned up a few times. The chain couples TRBV4-3 to TRBJ1-2, with 7 bases identical to TRBD1. Germline trimming cut 5 bases from V and 4 bases from J; bases unmatched to any gene: 13. CDR1 is LGHNA, CDR2 YSLEER, per germline. This CDR3 region has 16 residues. The CDR3 region is CASSAGQQGVGYGYTF. Here the CDR3 DNA reads TGCGCCAGCAGCGCAGGCCAGCAGGGGGTAGGCTATGGCTACACCTTC.

The chain has TRBV12-3 or TRBV12-4 and TRBJ2-1; D ambiguous. This CDR3 has 13 amino acids. V was shortened by 6 bases and J by 4 bases, with 10 bases between the two germline ends. The CDR3 coding sequence is TGTGCCAGCAGCCTCCTTGAGTACAATGAGCAGTTCTTC. Translated: CASSLLEYNEQFF.

The chain joins TRBV9 to TRBJ2-7; D perhaps matches TRBD2 (7 bases). The germline V and J ends were trimmed by 6 bases and 2 bases, with 24 bases remaining between them. The CDR3 is 17 residues long. Germline V gene lookup returns CDR1 SGDLS and CDR2 YYNGEE. In DNA, the CDR3 is TGTGCCAGCAACCAAAGTTCTAAGGGGGGGGCGGCCTACGAGCAGTACTTC. It encodes CASNQSSKGGAAYEQYF.

The rearrangement joins TRBV27 to TRBJ2-1, with D possibly being TRBD1 (7 bases). CDR1 and CDR2 from the germline V gene are MNHEY and SMNVEV (reference sequence). V was pared by 3 bases and J by 6 bases, with 15 bases between. The CDR3 spans 15 residues. The CDR3 DNA is TGTGCCAGCAGTTTCGGGGCAGGGGGGAGCAATGAGCAGTTCTTC. Translation gives CASSFGAGGSNEQFF.

The chain couples TRBV9 to TRBJ2-7; D call uncertain. The germline V gene encodes CDR1 SGDLS and CDR2 YYNGEE. The CDR3 sequence is 14 residues long. Trimming removed 0 bases from V and 7 bases from J, with 14 bases in between. CDR3 coding DNA: TGTGCCAGCAGCGTAGGCGGCTACAACAATGAGCAGTACTTC. This translates into CASSVGGYNNEQYF.

The chain is built from TRBV29-1 and TRBJ2-7; D gene unclear. The J call may be mistaken, given a closer DNA end match to TRBJ2-5. CDR1 SQVTM and CDR2 ANQGSEA come from the germline V gene. The CDR3 contains 13 residues. The CDR3 sequence: CSVEVGSGETQYF. CDR3 sequence (DNA): TGCAGCGTTGAAGTGGGGTCTGGGGAGACCCAGTACTTC.

This clonotype occurred once. The germline gene is not matched at one end of the junction; a read error may be the cause. The J gene is TRBJ1-1, the V gene TRBV4-1, with a possible D match to TRBD1 (6 bases). The germline V gene encodes CDR1 MGHRA and CDR2 YSYEKL. CDR3 length: 14 amino acids. The CDR3 DNA sequence: TGTGCCAGCAGCCAAGCGGGGGCTGTCGCTGAAGCTTTCTTT. Translation: CASSQAGAVAEAFF.

The rearrangement uses TRBV6-5 and TRBJ1-1, with no clear D. The CDR3 consists of 13 residues. V shed 4 bases and J shed 0 bases, with 6 bases lying between them. CDR1 and CDR2 from the germline V gene are MNHEY and SVGAGI. The CDR3 loop is CASSFNMNTEAFF. The CDR3 DNA is TGTGCCAGCAGTTTCAACATGAACACTGAAGCTTTCTTT.

The chain carries TRBV27 and TRBJ2-4, with TRBD2 matching over 9 bases. With V trimmed by 4 bases and J by 7 bases, 8 bases remained unmatched. Germline V gene sequence: CDR1 MNHEY, CDR2 SMNVEV (reference sequence). The CDR3 loop spans 15 amino acids. CDR3 nucleotides: TGTGCCAGCAGTTCCCCGGCGGGAGGGCCGAACATTCAGTACTTC. Translating it yields CASSSPAGGPNIQYF.

The V and J genes are TRBV3-1 and TRBJ2-7; TRBD2 agrees at 11 bases. J was trimmed by 3 bases and V by 1 base; bases with no gene match: 5. Germline V gene lookup returns CDR1 LGHDT and CDR2 YNNKEL (reference sequence). The CDR3 has 16 residues. The CDR3 loop reads CASSQGGSGRDYEQYF. DNA of the CDR3: TGTGCCAGCAGCCAAGGGGGTAGCGGGAGGGACTACGAGCAGTACTTC.

The V and J genes are TRBV30 and TRBJ2-1, with 7 bases fitting TRBD2. The length of the CDR3 is 14 residues. The germline CDR1 and CDR2 sequences are GTSNPN and SVGIG (reference sequence). With 4 bases clipped from V and 9 bases from J, the junction kept 12 bases outside the gene matches. CDR3 in DNA: TGTGCCTGGAAGCTGGCGGGAGTTCTGGGTGAGCAGTTCTTC. This encodes CAWKLAGVLGEQFF.

This chain joins TRBV11-2 and TRBJ2-5, with unresolved D. V was shortened by 7 bases and J by 1 base, with 19 bases between the two germline ends. The germline V gene encodes CDR1 SGHAT and CDR2 FQNNGV. This CDR3 contains 16 residues. CDR3 coding DNA: TGTGCCAGCACCCACCTGGTGGGCACCGTCCAAGAGACCCAGTACTTC. Encoded protein: CASTHLVGTVQETQYF.

The chain employs TRBV12-5 and TRBJ1-1, with 11 bases matching TRBD1. The CDR3 totals 15 residues. Germline loops: CDR1 LGHNT, CDR2 FRNRAP. With V trimmed by 4 bases and J by 4 bases, 5 bases remained unmatched. The CDR3 DNA reads TGTGCTAGTGGTTCGGACAGGGGGCTGGGCACTGAAGCTTTCTTT. It is translated as CASGSDRGLGTEAFF.

The chain carries TRBV7-2 and TRBJ2-5; D may be TRBD1 or TRBD2 (6 bases each). Germline CDR1 reads SGHTA; CDR2 reads FQGNSA. The CDR3 is 16 amino acids. V shed 1 base and J shed 0 bases, with 12 bases lying between them. CDR3 sequence reads: CASSLGPGGNQETQYF. CDR3 bases: TGTGCCAGCAGCTTAGGACCCGGGGGCAACCAAGAGACCCAGTACTTC.

This clonotype was seen only a few times. The genes are TRBV12-3 or TRBV12-4 and TRBJ1-6; D not resolved. V was clipped by 1 base and J by 8 bases, with 12 bases between them. The CDR3 runs 15 residues. CDR3 nucleotide sequence: TGTGCCAGCAGTTTAGGCAGTCCGGCCGATTCACCCCTCCACTTT. Translated: CASSLGSPADSPLHF.

This chain connects TRBV6-2 or TRBV6-3 to TRBJ2-3, with a tentative D call TRBD1 (5 bases). Germline CDR1 and CDR2: MNHEY and SVGEGT. The CDR3 has 11 amino acids. Written as DNA, the CDR3 is TGTGGCAGGGTGCGAGGAGATACGCAGTATTTT. As protein: CGRVRGDTQYF.

The table lists this clonotype with a few counts. V and J are TRBV29-1 and TRBJ1-1; 12 bases are shared with TRBD1. The CDR3 consists of 15 residues. Germline lookup yields CDR1 SQVTM and CDR2 ANQGSEA. Trimming at V came to 6 bases and at J to 11 bases, leaving 16 bases not matched to a gene. The CDR3 sequence: CSVAISGTGGRRAFF. In nucleotides, the CDR3 is TGCAGCGTCGCGATCTCCGGGACAGGGGGCCGGAGGGCTTTCTTT.